These 14 T cell receptor beta chains originate from one sample sequenced in a study of OX40 agonist ivuxolimab in advanced cancers. Sequencing was performed with immunoSEQ multiplex PCR; in TCRdb, only in-frame clones are kept and a portion is missing. The repertoire holds tens of thousands of clones, with 89% as singletons. Sample: CD4+ or CD8+ T cells sorted from blood, taken in a trial of the OX40 agonist ivuxolimab. Receptors originate from an adult with an advanced solid tumor such as melanoma, head and neck, liver or kidney cancer.

CDR3 DNA sequence: TGTGCCAGCAGCCTCGTAGCGGGGGCCTACAATGAGCAGTTCTTC. Translation: CASSLVAGAYNEQFF. The chain recombines TRBV9 with TRBJ2-1, with 9 bases aligning to TRBD2. The CDR3 has 15 amino acids. In germline, CDR1 is SGDLS, CDR2 YYNGEE. The V segment lost 4 bases and the J segment 2 bases; nucleotides outside the gene matches: 4.

The chain uses TRBV9 and TRBJ2-3; D gene uncertain. The germline gives CDR1 SGDLS, CDR2 YYNGEE. The germline V and J ends were trimmed by 3 bases and 4 bases, with 6 bases remaining between them. The CDR3 runs 12 residues. The CDR3 region has the DNA TGTGCCAGCAGCGCTCGGGCAGATACGCAGTATTTT. It specifies CASSARADTQYF.

J is TRBJ2-3 and V is TRBV2; 9 positions match TRBD2. The CDR3 contains 15 residues. J lost 4 bases, V lost 1 base, and 3 bases had no gene match. In germline, CDR1 is SNHLY, CDR2 FYNNEI. CDR3 amino acids: CASSEEREAADTQYF. CDR3 coding DNA: TGTGCCAGCAGTGAAGAGCGGGAGGCCGCAGATACGCAGTATTTT. Together with reference TRBV2 and TRBJ2-3, the CDR3 gives the full variable domain: EPEVTQTPSHQVTQMGQEVILRCVPISNHLYFYWYRQILGQKVEFLVSFYNNEISEKSEIFDDQFSVERPDGSNFTLKIRSTKLEDSAMYFCASSEEREAADTQYFGPGTRLTVL.

In its sample, this clone was seen once. The chain carries TRBV7-6 and TRBJ2-1; 7 nucleotides match TRBD2. CDR3 size: 12 residues. The V gene's germline CDR1 is SGHVS and CDR2 FNYEAQ. V shed 4 bases, J shed 12 bases, and the junction held 6 bases outside the gene matches. This CDR3 is CASSSETGGQFF. CDR3 in DNA: TGTGCCAGCAGCTCGGAGACGGGAGGGCAGTTCTTC.

This chain connects TRBV7-6 to TRBJ2-7, with 8 bases aligning to TRBD2. The CDR3 sequence is 14 residues long. Germline-derived CDR1 and CDR2 are SGHVS and FNYEAQ. The V segment lost 3 bases and the J segment 4 bases; nucleotides outside the gene matches: 5. In DNA, the CDR3 is TGTGCCAGCAGCTTGGGACTAGGTATTTACGAGCAGTACTTC. This gives the protein CASSLGLGIYEQYF.

The V call is TRBV7-3, the J call TRBJ1-1, with no clear D. Germline CDR1 reads SGHTA; CDR2 reads FQGTGA. The CDR3 extends over 15 amino acids. V dropped 2 bases and J dropped 1 base, with 11 bases sitting between them. Written as DNA, the CDR3 is TGTGCCAGCAGCTTAGAATTGAGTCCGAACACTGAAGCTTTCTTT. It yields the protein CASSLELSPNTEAFF.

This clone was counted a few times. The chain has TRBV7-3 and TRBJ2-1; TRBD1 agrees at 8 bases. In germline, CDR1 is SGHTA, CDR2 FQGTGA. The CDR3 covers 15 residues. With 4 bases clipped from V and 4 bases from J, the junction kept 6 bases outside the gene matches. The CDR3, as DNA: TGTGCCAGCAGCTCAGGACAGGGAGCATACAATGAGCAGTTCTTC. This gives the protein CASSSGQGAYNEQFF.

This chain links TRBV5-4 with TRBJ1-2; D uncertain. The length of the CDR3 is 15 residues. Germline V gives CDR1 SGHNT, CDR2 YYREEE (reference sequence). V lost 4 bases and J 3 bases, leaving 16 bases between the germline ends. CDR3 region: CASSPVRGEDYGYTF. The CDR3 DNA is TGTGCCAGCAGCCCGGTGCGGGGAGAGGACTATGGCTACACCTTC.

This sequence joins TRBV27 and TRBJ2-1; maybe TRBD2 (6 bases). Germline assignment: CDR1 MNHEY and CDR2 SMNVEV (reference sequence). The CDR3 has 14 amino acids. The V and J ends lost 2 bases and 7 bases respectively, with 12 bases between them. CDR3 sequence reads: CASSLGGESNEQFF. As DNA, the CDR3 is TGTGCCAGCAGTTTAGGCGGGGAATCAAATGAGCAGTTCTTC.

CDR3 protein: CASSWTVNEKLFF. As DNA, the CDR3 is TGTGCCAGCAGCTGGACAGTTAATGAAAAACTGTTTTTT. This chain links TRBV5-4 with TRBJ1-4; perhaps TRBD1 as D (6 bases). The germline V gene encodes CDR1 SGHNT and CDR2 YYREEE (reference sequence). Trimming took 3 bases from V and 4 from J, leaving 7 bases between them. This CDR3 comprises 13 residues.

This clone was counted once. The chain uses TRBV27 and TRBJ2-2; possibly TRBD1 or TRBD2 for D (6 bases each). Germline CDR1 reads MNHEY; CDR2 reads SMNVEV (reference sequence). This CDR3 has 15 residues. V lost 10 bases and J lost 0, with 15 bases in between. CDR3: CAMGRTAANTGELFF. CDR3 in DNA: TGTGCCATGGGGAGGACAGCCGCGAACACCGGGGAGCTGTTTTTT.

This chain connects TRBV19 to TRBJ1-5; 7 bases agree with TRBD1. Losses at the gene ends were 7 bases for V and 6 bases for J; bases not matched to a gene: 6. The V gene's germline CDR1 is LNHDA and CDR2 SQIVND (reference sequence). The CDR3 runs to 13 residues. DNA of the CDR3: TGTGCCAGTAAAGAGGGGGCAGGTCAGCCCCAGCATTTT. It is translated as CASKEGAGQPQHF.

This sequence joins TRBV5-4 and TRBJ2-2, with 7 nucleotides matching TRBD2. Germline-derived CDR1 and CDR2 are SGHNT and YYREEE (reference sequence). CDR3 size: 14 residues. Trimming at V came to 2 bases and at J to 4 bases, leaving 2 bases not matched to a gene. The CDR3 nucleotides are TGTGCCAGCAGCTTTGGACTAGGCACCGGGGAGCTGTTTTTT. Translating gives CASSFGLGTGELFF.

The chain joins TRBV2 to TRBJ2-5; 14 nucleotides match TRBD2. Unmatched junction bases numbered 5, after V lost 8 bases and J lost 0 bases. In germline, CDR1 is SNHLY, CDR2 FYNNEI. The CDR3 is 16 amino acids. DNA for the CDR3: TGTGCCAGCCGGACTAGCGGGGGGAAGTACCAAGAGACCCAGTACTTC. It encodes CASRTSGGKYQETQYF.